The clone carrying this T cell receptor beta chain was seen repeatedly, ten times or more. The sample is drawn from a study of Graves' ophthalmopathy and Graves' hyperthyroidism. Amplification of TCR beta CDR3 regions used RNA transcripts. HTBI primers served in a first-round RT-PCR, which a second-round multiplex PCR followed. TCRdb redid the calling of the multiplex PCR reads with MiXCR, one entry per CDR3 protein. There are about 500,000 distinct CDR3 sequences in the sample; roughly an eighth occur only once, and 9.5% to 10% lies in the top ten. V shed 6 bases and J 1 base; nucleotides not matched to a gene: 6. Germline-derived CDR1 and CDR2 are LNHDA and SQIVND (reference sequence). The CDR3 has 15 amino acids. Moderately to severely active ophthalmopathy under 3 months, CAS at least 3, NOSPECS at least 4. Other autoimmune diseases, uncontrolled infections, pregnancy and lactation each led to patient exclusion. Each diagnosis was determined on the basis of clinical symptoms, serum thyroxine, TRAb, thyroid ultrasound and orbital computed tomography.

This TCR came from a woman aged 25 to 39 with Graves' ophthalmopathy. Sequenced: blood. The rearrangement joins TRBV19 to TRBJ2-5; TRBD1 matches at 9 bases. This CDR3 is CASSPGTGPQETQYF. The CDR3 DNA reads TGTGCCAGTAGCCCTGGGACAGGGCCCCAAGAGACCCAGTACTTC.